The 14 T cell receptor beta chains below were found in one sample sequenced in a study of cytomegalovirus exposure and HLA in healthy donors. Data came from immunoSEQ multiplex PCR; TCRdb stores just in-frame clones and leaves some out. The table includes fewer than 140,000 clones, roughly nine tenths detected once. Sequencing was performed on PBMCs. These receptors all come from a woman younger than 30 in good health and CMV-seropositive.

The CDR3 protein is CASSLWRTGELFF. Written as DNA, the CDR3 is TGTGCCAGCAGCTTATGGAGGACCGGGGAGCTGTTTTTT. J is TRBJ2-2 and V is TRBV7-2; TRBD2 might be the D (5 bases). V was trimmed by 2 bases and J by 5 bases, leaving 6 bases between them. The CDR3 runs to 13 residues. Looked up from germline, CDR1 is SGHTA and CDR2 is FQGNSA.

For the CDR3, the DNA is TGTGCAAGTCGCTTAGCCCCCGTTGAGACAGGGGCTTTCTATAGCAATCAGCCCCAGCATTTT. The encoded protein is CASRLAPVETGAFYSNQPQHF. The chain joins TRBV12-2 to TRBJ1-5; the tabulated D call, TRBD1, remains unverified against the DNA. TRBV12-2 is termed a pseudogene. This CDR3 comprises 21 residues.

V is TRBV5-5 and J is TRBJ1-1; tentatively, D is TRBD1 (5 bases). Trimming left V 2 bases short and J 5 bases short, with 10 bases between. The CDR3 is 13 residues long. Germline V gene sequence: CDR1 SGHKS, CDR2 YYEKEE (reference sequence). Here the CDR3 DNA reads TGTGCCAGCAGCTTCCAGGGTGCGACTGAAGCTTTCTTT. Amino acids: CASSFQGATEAFF.

This rearrangement joins TRBV7-2 to TRBJ1-5; D unclear. CDR3 size: 13 residues. The V end was cut by 3 bases, the J end by 7 bases, with 10 bases between. Germline CDR1 and CDR2: SGHTA and FQGNSA. In DNA form, the CDR3 reads TGTGCCAGCAGCTTCGGGGTACGGCAGCCCCAGCATTTT. Protein product: CASSFGVRQPQHF. The entire variable domain, with the rest obtained from reference TRBV7-2 and TRBJ1-5, is as follows: GAGVSQSPSNKVTEKGKDVELRCDPISGHTALYWYRQSLGQGLEFLIYFQGNSAPDKSGLPSDRFSAERTGGSVSTLTIQRTQQEDSAVYLCASSFGVRQPQHFGDGTRLSIL.

The V call is TRBV6-5, the J call TRBJ1-5, with D unresolved. V was trimmed by 6 bases and J by 0 bases, leaving 9 bases between them. The CDR3 runs 14 residues. CDR1 is MNHEY, CDR2 SVGAGI, per germline. The CDR3, as DNA: TGTGCCAGCAGACCCGACATTAGCAATCAGCCCCAGCATTTT. Its translation: CASRPDISNQPQHF.

V is TRBV7-6 and J is TRBJ2-1; D is possibly TRBD2 (5 bases). CDR1 and CDR2 (germline): SGHVS, FNYEAQ. Trimming removed 3 bases from V and 10 bases from J, with 19 bases in between. This CDR3 region has 15 residues. CDR3 region: CASSFLGGAEGEQFF. The CDR3 bases are TGTGCCAGCAGCTTCCTAGGAGGAGCGGAAGGAGAGCAGTTCTTC.

The chain employs TRBV5-1 and TRBJ2-3, with 9 bases lining up with TRBD1. Per germline, CDR1 SGHRS and CDR2 YFSETQ. The CDR3 extends over 16 amino acids. After removal of 7 bases from V and 2 bases from J, the junction contained 11 bases not matched to a gene. The DNA of the CDR3 is TGCGCCAGCCGAAGCTTACGGACAGGGGCCACAGATACGCAGTATTTT. It translates to CASRSLRTGATDTQYF. Based on the CDR3 plus reference TRBV5-1 and TRBJ2-3, the full variable domain is KAGVTQTPRYLIKTRGQQVTLSCSPISGHRSVSWYQQTPGQGLQFLFEYFSETQRNKGNFPGRFSGRQFSNSRSEMNVSTLELGDSALYLCASRSLRTGATDTQYFGPGTRLTVL.

This clone was observed a few times. J is TRBJ2-3 and V is TRBV7-9, with TRBD2 matching 10 bases. The V segment lost 5 bases and the J segment 0 bases; nucleotides outside the gene matches: 11. This CDR3 contains 18 residues. Germline V gene data show CDR1 as SEHNR and CDR2 as FQNEAQ (reference sequence). Here the CDR3 DNA reads TGTGCCAGCAGCCCTCGGTGGCTAGCGGGGGTTAGCACAGATACGCAGTATTTT. As protein: CASSPRWLAGVSTDTQYF.

The V gene is TRBV7-2, the J gene TRBJ2-7, with 8 bases matching TRBD2. Germline CDR1 is SGHTA and CDR2 is FQGNSA. The length of the CDR3 is 14 residues. The junction had 8 bases not matched to a gene; V was cut back by 5 bases and J by 5 bases. The DNA of the CDR3 is TGTGCCAGCAGCCCCTACGGGGGGGCCGACGAGCAGTACTTC. Translating gives CASSPYGGADEQYF.

CDR3 residues: CASSAPRGGGHTDTQYF. The CDR3 DNA follows: TGTGCCAGCAGTGCTCCTCGCGGGGGGGGTCACACAGATACGCAGTATTTT. The chain is built from TRBV2 and TRBJ2-3; 9 bases fit TRBD2. With V trimmed by 4 bases and J by 2 bases, 10 bases remained unmatched. The CDR3 spans 17 residues. The V gene's germline CDR1 is SNHLY and CDR2 FYNNEI.

The V gene is TRBV28, the J gene TRBJ2-7, with D unclear. This CDR3 is 11 amino acids long. Per the germline V gene, CDR1 is MDHEN and CDR2 is SYDVKM. Trimming shortened V by 5 bases and J by 3 bases, and 5 bases separated the two germline ends. The DNA of the CDR3 is TGTGCCAGCAGTCTTCGCTACGAGCAGTACTTC. Translating it yields CASSLRYEQYF.

The chain couples TRBV18 to TRBJ1-6, with TRBD1 matching over 8 bases. J gave up 5 bases and V 6 bases, and 6 bases lay outside the gene matches. The CDR3 has 15 residues. Germline V gives CDR1 KGHSH, CDR2 LQKENI. The CDR3 is CASSPTGGNNSPLHF. CDR3 nucleotides: TGTGCCAGCTCCCCCACAGGGGGGAATAATTCACCCCTCCACTTT.

This chain uses TRBV4-1 with TRBJ2-6; the match to TRBD2 covers 13 bases. This CDR3 region has 18 residues. Germline V gene sequence: CDR1 MGHRA, CDR2 YSYEKL. The V gene end was trimmed by 1 base and the J gene end by 2 bases; junction bases not matched to a gene: 2. CDR3 sequence reads: CASSQVLAGGPGANVLTF. CDR3 in DNA: TGCGCCAGCAGCCAAGTACTAGCGGGGGGGCCTGGGGCCAACGTCCTGACTTTC.

This clone was seen only once. The V and J genes are TRBV10-2 and TRBJ1-5; 10 nucleotides match TRBD1. Trimming cost V 8 bases and J 2 bases; bases outside gene matches: 3. CDR1 and CDR2 (germline): WSHSY, SAAADI. The CDR3 contains 14 residues. CDR3 DNA sequence: TGCGCCAGCTCGGGGACAGGGGGCAATCAGCCCCAGCATTTT. The encoded protein is CASSGTGGNQPQHF.